What follows are 5 T cell receptor beta chains derived from one specimen sequenced in a study of blood T cell repertoires in COVID-19. Repertoires were generated with immunoSEQ multiplex PCR, while TCRdb's copy carries only in-frame clones and drops some. This repertoire shows 300,000 to 350,000 clones, approximately 89% found once; its top ten account for 3% to 4.5%. Input material: peripheral blood. The origin of the receptors is a woman in her fifties or sixties with COVID-19, enrolled during active disease.

The chain is built from TRBV3-1 (or the pseudogene TRBV3-2) and TRBJ1-2; D call uncertain. Per germline, CDR1 LGHDT and CDR2 YNNKEL (reference sequence). This CDR3 contains 13 residues. V was trimmed by 1 base and J by 7 bases, leaving 10 bases between them. The CDR3, as DNA: TGTGCCAGCAGCCAAGCCGGGAGGAGTGGCTACACCTTC. It codes for CASSQAGRSGYTF.

With respect to this clone: Other nucleotide sequences in the sample specify the same CDR3. The chain carries TRBV2 and TRBJ2-2; no firm D call. Trimming left V 5 bases short and J 3 bases short, with 4 bases between. CDR1 and CDR2 (germline): SNHLY, FYNNEI. The length of the CDR3 is 12 residues. DNA for the CDR3: TGTGCCAGCAGTCTCGACACCGGGGAGCTGTTTTTT. It yields the protein CASSLDTGELFF.

The genes are TRBV5-1 and TRBJ1-2, with D tentatively TRBD1 (5 bases). V shed 0 bases and J shed 8 bases, with 17 bases lying between them. Germline CDR1 is SGHRS and CDR2 is YFSETQ. The CDR3 is 15 amino acids. CDR3 coding DNA: TGCGCCAGCAGCTTGGATGTGGGGGGAAGAGAAGGCTACACCTTC. Protein: CASSLDVGGREGYTF.

This sequence joins TRBV7-2 and TRBJ1-2, with D possibly TRBD1 on 6 matching bases. There are 15 residues in the CDR3. Germline assignment: CDR1 SGHTA and CDR2 FQGNSA. V was trimmed by 0 bases and J by 0 bases, leaving 8 bases between them. The CDR3 sequence: CASSLATGANYGYTF. As DNA, the CDR3 is TGTGCCAGCAGCTTAGCGACAGGAGCTAACTATGGCTACACCTTC.

CDR3 amino acids: CASSVGYGGSGEKLFF. DNA for the CDR3: TGTGCCAGCAGCGTAGGGTACGGCGGCAGCGGGGAAAAACTGTTTTTT. The gene calls are TRBV9 and TRBJ1-4; D is uncertain. The CDR3 is 16 amino acids. CDR1 and CDR2 (germline): SGDLS, YYNGEE. V shed 0 bases and J shed 8 bases, with 17 bases lying between them.